The 12 T cell receptor beta chains below all came from one sample that was sequenced in a study of cytomegalovirus exposure and HLA in healthy donors. Primers included in the PCR were 60 Vbeta and 13 Jbeta primers. Some clones are missing from TCRdb's copy, which holds only in-frame ones; the method was immunoSEQ multiplex PCR. The top ten clones hold around 5.5% of a sample with 120,000 or so clones, 77% of them seen once. Sequencing was carried out using PBMCs. These receptors were taken from a man younger than 35 in good health and CMV-seropositive.

This clone was detected a few times. The CDR3: CAWSVLRDTQYF. The CDR3 DNA reads TGTGCCTGGAGTGTACTGCGGGATACGCAGTATTTT. The chain has TRBV30 and TRBJ2-3; D uncertain. This CDR3 comprises 12 residues. CDR1 and CDR2 from the germline V gene are GTSNPN and SVGIG (reference sequence). V was cut by 0 bases and J by 6 bases, with 7 bases left in between.

This clone was picked up a small number of times. The chain has TRBV9 and TRBJ1-2; TRBD1 is a possible D gene (5 bases). Between the trimmed V and J ends, which lost 1 base and 6 bases, there was a span of 16 bases. The CDR3 is made up of 15 amino acids. The germline V gene has CDR1 SGDLS and CDR2 YYNGEE. CDR3 region: CASSVSDTGGHGYTF. In nucleotides, the CDR3 is TGTGCCAGCAGCGTATCAGATACGGGGGGTCATGGCTACACCTTC.

The sample holds one count of this clone. The chain combines TRBV4-1 with TRBJ1-1; 7 bases agree with TRBD1. V lost 5 bases and J lost 4; bases outside the gene matches: 7. The germline CDR1 and CDR2 sequences are MGHRA and YSYEKL. The CDR3 contains 14 residues. The DNA of the CDR3 is TGCGCCAGCAGCGGCAACAGGGGCGGCACTGAAGCTTTCTTT. As protein: CASSGNRGGTEAFF.

V gene TRBV19 combines with J gene TRBJ2-1; 11 bases line up with TRBD2. The CDR3 loop spans 16 amino acids. J lost 3 bases, V lost 5 bases, and 6 bases had no gene match. Germline lookup yields CDR1 LNHDA and CDR2 SQIVND (reference sequence). CDR3: CASSSLAGGYYNEQFF. DNA of the CDR3: TGTGCCAGTAGTTCGTTAGCGGGGGGGTACTACAATGAGCAGTTCTTC. Drawing the rest from reference TRBV19 and TRBJ2-1, the complete variable domain is DGGITQSPKYLFRKEGQNVTLSCEQNLNHDAMYWYRQDPGQGLRLIYYSQIVNDFQKGDIAEGYSVSREKKESFPLTVTSAQKNPTAFYLCASSSLAGGYYNEQFFGPGTRLTVL.

The table lists this clone with a few counts. The V and J genes are TRBV15 and TRBJ2-6; possible D gene TRBD2, 7 bases. The CDR3 contains 19 residues. Germline V gene sequence: CDR1 LNHNV, CDR2 YYDKDF (reference sequence). Trimming took off 2 bases at V and 2 bases at J, with 19 bases between the two ends. The CDR3 bases are TGTGCCACCAGCAGACCACCAACAAGGGGGGGCGCTGGGGCCAACGTCCTGACTTTC. This sequence encodes CATSRPPTRGGAGANVLTF.

The chain links TRBV4-2 to TRBJ2-3, with D tentatively TRBD2 (5 bases). The CDR3 covers 14 residues. CDR1 LGHNA and CDR2 YNFKEQ come from the germline V gene. The V gene lost 3 bases and the J gene lost 4 bases, with 11 bases spanning the gap. The CDR3 loop reads CASSQSSQADTQYF. The CDR3 DNA reads TGTGCCAGCAGCCAGTCTAGCCAGGCAGATACGCAGTATTTT.

The chain is built from TRBV19 and TRBJ2-3, with D perhaps matching TRBD2 (5 bases). V lost 6 bases and J 5 bases, leaving 12 bases between the germline ends. The CDR3 has 13 amino acids. In germline, CDR1 is LNHDA, CDR2 SQIVND (reference sequence). The CDR3 protein is CASRGWSGDTQYF. CDR3 nucleotide sequence: TGTGCCAGTAGAGGGTGGAGCGGAGATACGCAGTATTTT.

The chain employs TRBV29-1 and TRBJ1-1; TRBD1 agrees at 9 bases. Germline V gene lookup returns CDR1 SQVTM and CDR2 ANQGSEA. CDR3 length: 12 residues. V was clipped by 7 bases and J by 4 bases; unmatched bases: 4. DNA for the CDR3: TGCAGCGCACGGACAGGGGCCACTGAAGCTTTCTTT. Translated: CSARTGATEAFF.

This chain uses TRBV5-6 with TRBJ2-1; D unclear. Per the germline V gene, CDR1 is SGHDT and CDR2 is YYEEEE. This CDR3 has 16 amino acids. Trimming shortened V by 1 base and J by 0 bases, and 11 bases separated the two germline ends. CDR3 residues: CASSLRTASSYNEQFF. DNA of the CDR3: TGTGCCAGCAGCTTGAGAACCGCGAGCTCCTACAATGAGCAGTTCTTC.

This clone was detected a few times. This chain links TRBV5-1 with TRBJ2-1; 11 bases agree with TRBD2. V gave up 3 bases and J gave up 4 bases; unmatched junction bases: 9. Germline V gene lookup returns CDR1 SGHRS and CDR2 YFSETQ. This CDR3 has 17 amino acids. Written as DNA, the CDR3 is TGCGCCAGCAGCTCCGTCATTACTAGCGGGGGTTACAATGAGCAGTTCTTC. It is translated as CASSSVITSGGYNEQFF. The entire variable domain, with the rest obtained from reference TRBV5-1 and TRBJ2-1, is as follows: KAGVTQTPRYLIKTRGQQVTLSCSPISGHRSVSWYQQTPGQGLQFLFEYFSETQRNKGNFPGRFSGRQFSNSRSEMNVSTLELGDSALYLCASSSVITSGGYNEQFFGPGTRLTVL.

There are a few counts of this clone. The chain couples TRBV18 to TRBJ2-2, with 10 nucleotides matching TRBD2. V gave up 5 bases and J gave up 3 bases; unmatched junction bases: 6. The CDR3 extends over 16 amino acids. The germline V gene encodes CDR1 KGHSH and CDR2 LQKENI. CDR3 amino acids: CASSAGTSVDTGELFF. CDR3 nucleotide sequence: TGTGCCAGCTCAGCCGGGACTAGCGTTGACACCGGGGAGCTGTTTTTT.

This clone was found once. The chain has TRBV6-5 and TRBJ1-1; D unresolved. The germline V gene has CDR1 MNHEY and CDR2 SVGAGI. Trimming shortened V by 3 bases and J by 3 bases, and 8 bases separated the two germline ends. The CDR3 spans 13 residues. Written as DNA, the CDR3 is TGTGCCAGCAGTTATAAGAGAGACACTGAAGCTTTCTTT. Translation gives CASSYKRDTEAFF.